The sequence of this TCR beta chain was determined in a study of shared clonotypes between healthy human individuals. After removal of 0 bases from V and 4 bases from J, the junction contained 4 bases not matched to a gene. The CDR3 sequence is 14 residues long. Germline CDR1 and CDR2: SGHRS and YFSETQ. This table comes from immunoSEQ multiplex PCR, and its TCRdb copy is limited to in-frame clones, with some not included. The sample carries just over 2,000,000 clones, roughly 94% recorded once. Study conclusions and caveats: Naive subsets, compared against memory subsets, generally had larger estimated richness values. A limitation of the genetic and exposure-history diversity represented arose from few donors.

Comments on this clone: Its specificity is unknown.

This receptor was obtained from a man between 18 and 29 years old in good health. Sequenced sample: naive CD4+ T cells sorted from blood. Subset given: CD45RA+ positively selected. The chain uses TRBV5-1 and TRBJ2-7; 7 bases agree with TRBD1. CDR3 bases: TGCGCCAGCAGCTTGGGACAGGGAATGTACGAGCAGTACTTC. Translation: CASSLGQGMYEQYF.